The present TCR beta chain was sequenced within a study of cytotoxic CD8 clonotypes in ibrutinib-treated CLL. In the study overall: Timing of response sample collection was a median around 13 months after treatment start, with a range of 6 to 36. Points from the study as a whole: There were few public clonotypes, and on treatment they contracted or stayed stable.

The data were produced by immunoSEQ multiplex PCR, yet TCRdb's version contains in-frame clones alone and is incomplete. The sample yields 20,000 to 30,000 clones, about four fifths seen once. Cryopreserved PBMCs were the source of around 1.8 micrograms of genomic DNA, which went to TCR beta libraries. About this clone itself: The antigen is unknown.

This TCR was recovered from a human donor with chronic lymphocytic leukemia. Specimen: PBMCs, collected before ibrutinib treatment.

CDR3 nucleotide sequence: TGTGCCAGCAGTGACCAACCCTCTGGAAACACCATATATTTT. Translated: CASSDQPSGNTIYF. This chain connects TRBV6-1 to TRBJ1-3, with D hard to call. The germline V gene has CDR1 MNHNS and CDR2 SASEGT. The CDR3 loop spans 14 amino acids. Trimming cost V 3 bases and J 0 bases, with 6 bases left between them.